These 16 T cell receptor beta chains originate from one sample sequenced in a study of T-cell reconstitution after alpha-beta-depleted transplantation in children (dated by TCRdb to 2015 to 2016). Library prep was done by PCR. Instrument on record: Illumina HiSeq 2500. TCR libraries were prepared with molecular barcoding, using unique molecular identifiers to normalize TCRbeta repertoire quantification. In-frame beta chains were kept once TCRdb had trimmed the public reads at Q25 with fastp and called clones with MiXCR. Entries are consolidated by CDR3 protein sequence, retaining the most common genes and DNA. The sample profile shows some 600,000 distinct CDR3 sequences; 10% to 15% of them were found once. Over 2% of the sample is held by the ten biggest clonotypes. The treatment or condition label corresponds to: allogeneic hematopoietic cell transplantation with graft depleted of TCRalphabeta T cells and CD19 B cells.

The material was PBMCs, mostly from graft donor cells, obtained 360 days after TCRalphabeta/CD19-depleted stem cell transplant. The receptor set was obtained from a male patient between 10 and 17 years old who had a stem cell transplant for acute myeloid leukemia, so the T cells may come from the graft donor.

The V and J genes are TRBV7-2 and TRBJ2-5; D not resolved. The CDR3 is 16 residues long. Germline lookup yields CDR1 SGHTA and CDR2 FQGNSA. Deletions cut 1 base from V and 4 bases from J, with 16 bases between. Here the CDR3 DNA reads TGTGCCAGCAGCTTAGTGAGTGGTGGTCTAGGAGAGACCCAGTACTTC. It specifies CASSLVSGGLGETQYF.

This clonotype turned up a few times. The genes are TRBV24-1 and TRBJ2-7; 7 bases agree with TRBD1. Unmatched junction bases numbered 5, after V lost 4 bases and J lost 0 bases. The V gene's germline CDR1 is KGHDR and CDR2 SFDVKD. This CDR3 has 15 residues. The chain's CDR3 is CATSDPGQSSYEQYF. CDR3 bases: TGTGCCACCAGTGACCCGGGACAGAGCTCCTACGAGCAGTACTTC.

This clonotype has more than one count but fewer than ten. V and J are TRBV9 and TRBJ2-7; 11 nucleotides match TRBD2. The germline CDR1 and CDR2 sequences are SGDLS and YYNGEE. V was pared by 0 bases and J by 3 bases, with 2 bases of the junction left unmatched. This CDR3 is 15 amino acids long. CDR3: CASSVDLAGGYEQYF. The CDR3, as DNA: TGTGCCAGCAGCGTAGATCTAGCGGGAGGCTACGAGCAGTACTTC.

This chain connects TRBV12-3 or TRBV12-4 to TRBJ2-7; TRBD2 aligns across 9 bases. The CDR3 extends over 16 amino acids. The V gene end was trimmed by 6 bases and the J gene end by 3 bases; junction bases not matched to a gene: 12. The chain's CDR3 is CASSISGLAGYYEQYF. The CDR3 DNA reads TGTGCCAGCAGCATCTCCGGGCTAGCGGGATACTACGAGCAGTACTTC.

CDR3 DNA: TGCAGTGAACCTCCCCCCCAGCGGGGTCCCGGGGAGCTGTTTTTT. The encoded protein is CSEPPPQRGPGELFF. The V and J genes are TRBV29-1 and TRBJ2-2; 7 bases line up with TRBD2. Germline V gene data show CDR1 as SQVTM and CDR2 as ANQGSEA. The CDR3 extends over 15 amino acids.

The CDR3 spells CASSLEEATGYTF. DNA of the CDR3: TGTGCCAGCAGCTTAGAAGAGGCCACAGGCTACACCTTC. V is TRBV7-9 and J is TRBJ1-2; D is undetermined. With 1 base removed from V and 8 bases from J, the gap between germline ends came to 11 bases. Germline values: CDR1 SEHNR, CDR2 FQNEAQ (reference sequence). This CDR3 has 13 residues.

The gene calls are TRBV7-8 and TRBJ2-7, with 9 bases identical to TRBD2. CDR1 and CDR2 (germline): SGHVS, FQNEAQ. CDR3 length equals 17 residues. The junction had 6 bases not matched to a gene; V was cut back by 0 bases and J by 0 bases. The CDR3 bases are TGTGCCAGCAGCTTAGCGGTGGTAGCGGGAGTCTCCTACGAGCAGTACTTC. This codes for CASSLAVVAGVSYEQYF. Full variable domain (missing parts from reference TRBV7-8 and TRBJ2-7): GAGVSQSPRYKVAKRGQDVALRCDPISGHVSLFWYQQALGQGPEFLTYFQNEAQLDKSGLPSDRFFAERPEGSVSTLKIQRTQQEDSAVYLCASSLAVVAGVSYEQYFGPGTRLTVT.

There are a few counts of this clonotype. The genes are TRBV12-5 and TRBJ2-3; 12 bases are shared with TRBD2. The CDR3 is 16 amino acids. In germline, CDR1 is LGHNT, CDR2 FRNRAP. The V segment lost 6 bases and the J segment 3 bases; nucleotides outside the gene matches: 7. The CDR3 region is CASGPASGRETDTQYF. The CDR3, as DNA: TGTGCTAGTGGCCCCGCTAGCGGGAGGGAGACAGATACGCAGTATTTT.

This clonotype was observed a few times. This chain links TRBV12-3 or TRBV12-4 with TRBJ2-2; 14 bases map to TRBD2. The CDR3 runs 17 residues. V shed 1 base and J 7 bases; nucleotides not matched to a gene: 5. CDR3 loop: CASSLGLAGGRNGELFF. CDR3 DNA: TGTGCCAGCAGTTTAGGACTAGCGGGAGGGCGAAACGGGGAGCTGTTTTTT.

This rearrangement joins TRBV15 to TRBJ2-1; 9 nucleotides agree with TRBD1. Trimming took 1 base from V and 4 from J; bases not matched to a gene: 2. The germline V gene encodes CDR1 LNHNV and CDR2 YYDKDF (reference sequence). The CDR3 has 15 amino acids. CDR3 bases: TGTGCCACCAGCAGAGGGGGACAGGGTTACAATGAGCAGTTCTTC. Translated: CATSRGGQGYNEQFF.

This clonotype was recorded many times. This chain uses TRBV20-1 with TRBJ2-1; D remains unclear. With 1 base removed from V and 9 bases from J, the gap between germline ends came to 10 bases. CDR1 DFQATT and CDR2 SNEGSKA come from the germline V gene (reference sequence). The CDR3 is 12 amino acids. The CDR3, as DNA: TGCAGTGCTAGAGCCCGGTGGAGTGAGCAGTTCTTC. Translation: CSARARWSEQFF.

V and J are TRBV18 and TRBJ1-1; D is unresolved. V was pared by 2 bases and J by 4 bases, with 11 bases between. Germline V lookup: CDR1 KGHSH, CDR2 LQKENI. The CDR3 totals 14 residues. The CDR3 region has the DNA TGTGCCAGCTCACCAGATGCTAGGGTCACTGAAGCTTTCTTT. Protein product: CASSPDARVTEAFF.

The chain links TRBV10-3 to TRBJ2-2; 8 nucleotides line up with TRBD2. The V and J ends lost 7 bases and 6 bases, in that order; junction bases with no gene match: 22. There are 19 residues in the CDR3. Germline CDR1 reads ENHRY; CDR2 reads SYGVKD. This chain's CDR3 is CAITRERERPQISAGELFF. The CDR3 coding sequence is TGTGCCATCACCCGGGAGCGGGAGCGGCCCCAAATCTCTGCCGGGGAGCTGTTTTTT.

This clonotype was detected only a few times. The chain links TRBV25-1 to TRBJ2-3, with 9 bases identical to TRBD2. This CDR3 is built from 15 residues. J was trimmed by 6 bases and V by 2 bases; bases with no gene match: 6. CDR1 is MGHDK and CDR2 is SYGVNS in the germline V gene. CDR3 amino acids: CASSEHAGGMDTQYF. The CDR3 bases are TGTGCCAGCAGTGAACACGCGGGAGGGATGGATACGCAGTATTTT. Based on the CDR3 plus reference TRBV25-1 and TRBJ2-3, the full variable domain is EADIYQTPRYLVIGTGKKITLECSQTMGHDKMYWYQQDPGMELHLIHYSYGVNSTEKGDLSSESTVSRIRTEHFPLTLESARPSHTSQYLCASSEHAGGMDTQYFGPGTRLTVL.

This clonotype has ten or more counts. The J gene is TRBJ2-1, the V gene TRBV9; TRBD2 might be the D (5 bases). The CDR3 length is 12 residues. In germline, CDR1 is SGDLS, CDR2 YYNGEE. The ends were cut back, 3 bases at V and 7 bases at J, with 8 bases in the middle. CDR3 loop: CASSGRRNEQFF. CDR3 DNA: TGTGCCAGCAGCGGGCGGAGGAATGAGCAGTTCTTC.

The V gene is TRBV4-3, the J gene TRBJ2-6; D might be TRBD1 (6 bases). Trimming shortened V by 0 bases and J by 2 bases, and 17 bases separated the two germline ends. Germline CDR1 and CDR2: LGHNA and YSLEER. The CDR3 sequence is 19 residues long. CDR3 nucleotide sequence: TGCGCCAGCAGCCAAGATAGGAGCCCCACAGGGCCTGGGGCCAACGTCCTGACTTTC. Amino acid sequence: CASSQDRSPTGPGANVLTF.